This is a list of T cell receptor beta chains from one sample in a study of CD8 T cells in ankylosing spondylitis. TCRdb analysed the 5' RACE reads with MiXCR anew, one entry per CDR3 protein. The table records under 850,000 distinct CDR3 sequences, under 20% of them present only once. The sample consisted of blood, either unsorted or a sorted T cell fraction (not recorded which). These receptors were taken from a male donor with ankylosing spondylitis. The CDR3 runs from the conserved cysteine through the conserved F or W. A D gene is named only where the DNA matches it firmly. Not all rows give a size; the values are once, few, many and, for expanded clones, a class.

clone_size: NA
d_call: TRBD1
j_call: TRBJ2-7
cdr3_length: 15
v_call: TRBV12-3/TRBV12-4
cdr3_nt: TGTGCCAGCAGTCTTGGACAGGGTCCCGTGGGCGAGCAGTACTTC
cdr3_aa: CASSLGQGPVGEQYF

clone_size: few
d_call: TRBD1
j_call: TRBJ1-4
cdr3_length: 15
v_call: TRBV2
cdr3_nt: TGTGCCGGAAAGGGACAGGGACTTGGGAATGAAAAACTGTTTTTT
cdr3_aa: CAGKGQGLGNEKLFF

clone_size: NA
d_call: NA
j_call: TRBJ1-1
cdr3_length: 15
v_call: TRBV12-3/TRBV12-4
cdr3_nt: TGTGCCAGCAGTAACTTACAAAAGGGTTTGACTGAAGCTTTCTTT
cdr3_aa: CASSNLQKGLTEAFF

clone_size: NA
d_call: NA
j_call: TRBJ1-1
cdr3_length: 11
v_call: TRBV18
cdr3_nt: TGTGCCAGCCGCGACATTTACGAAGCTTTCTTT
cdr3_aa: CASRDIYEAFF

clone_size: NA
d_call: NA
j_call: TRBJ2-7
cdr3_length: 14
v_call: TRBV7-8
cdr3_nt: TGTGCCAGCAGCCTGCGGGACAGATTCTACGAGCAGTACTTC
cdr3_aa: CASSLRDRFYEQYF

clone_size: few
d_call: TRBD2
j_call: TRBJ2-7
cdr3_length: 14
v_call: TRBV28
cdr3_nt: TGTGCCAGCAGGCCGGGACTAGCGGCCTACGAGCAGTACTTC
cdr3_aa: CASRPGLAAYEQYF

clone_size: NA
d_call: NA
j_call: TRBJ2-2
cdr3_length: 14
v_call: TRBV4-2
cdr3_nt: TGTGCCAGCAGCCAAGGTCCGGGAACCGGGGAGCTGTTTTTT
cdr3_aa: CASSQGPGTGELFF

clone_size: few
d_call: NA
j_call: TRBJ2-1
cdr3_length: 13
v_call: TRBV5-6
cdr3_nt: TGTGCCAGCAGCTTGGTGGAGGGTCATGAGCAGTTCTTC
cdr3_aa: CASSLVEGHEQFF

clone_size: few
d_call: TRBD1
j_call: TRBJ1-2
cdr3_length: 12
v_call: TRBV29-1
cdr3_nt: TGCAGCGTTTGGACAGGTCCTTATGGCTACACCTTC
cdr3_aa: CSVWTGPYGYTF

clone_size: few
d_call: NA
j_call: TRBJ1-1
cdr3_length: 12
v_call: TRBV6-1
cdr3_nt: TGTGCCACGACAAAATGGAACACTGAAGCTTTCTTT
cdr3_aa: CATTKWNTEAFF

clone_size: NA
d_call: TRBD1
j_call: TRBJ2-1
cdr3_length: 13
v_call: TRBV7-2
cdr3_nt: TGTGCCAGCAGCGAGGACAGGGCAGGTCATCAGTTCTTC
cdr3_aa: CASSEDRAGHQFF

clone_size: NA
d_call: NA
j_call: TRBJ1-2
cdr3_length: 14
v_call: TRBV7-9
cdr3_nt: TGTGCCAGCAGCTTCAGCGGACTAGCTTATGGCTACACCTTC
cdr3_aa: CASSFSGLAYGYTF

clone_size: NA
d_call: NA
j_call: TRBJ2-3
cdr3_length: 14
v_call: TRBV19
cdr3_nt: TGTGCCAGTAGTTCGACCTACGGAACAGATACGCAGTATTTT
cdr3_aa: CASSSTYGTDTQYF

clone_size: NA
d_call: NA
j_call: TRBJ2-7
cdr3_length: 14
v_call: TRBV20-1
cdr3_nt: TGCAGTGCTAGAAGGGGGTCTAGGGACTACGAGCAGTACTTC
cdr3_aa: CSARRGSRDYEQYF

clone_size: many
d_call: TRBD2
j_call: TRBJ2-1
cdr3_length: 15
v_call: TRBV18
cdr3_nt: TGTGCCAGCTCACCACTAGCGGGAGGGAGTAATGAGCAGTTCTTC
cdr3_aa: CASSPLAGGSNEQFF

clone_size: NA
d_call: TRBD2
j_call: TRBJ2-7
cdr3_length: 13
v_call: TRBV20-1
cdr3_nt: TGCAGTGTGAGCGCGGGAGGTACCTACGAGCAGTACTTC
cdr3_aa: CSVSAGGTYEQYF